Listed below are T cell receptor beta chains from one sample, sequenced in a study of cytomegalovirus exposure and HLA in healthy donors. Using immunoSEQ multiplex PCR, the repertoire was profiled, and TCRdb retains in-frame clones only, with some absent. This sample yields under 200,000 clones, of which roughly four fifths are seen a single time; 2% to 2.5% belongs to the top ten. Sequenced sample: PBMCs. These receptor sequences come from a woman between 25 and 40 years old in good health and CMV-seropositive. CDR3s include the opening cysteine and the closing phenylalanine or tryptophan. A D gene is named only where the DNA matches it firmly. Clone size is not always given. Where it is, it says once, few, many or a class for expanded clones.

D gene,J gene,clone size,V gene,CDR3 DNA,CDR3 protein
-,TRBJ1-5,once,TRBV23-1,TGCGCCAGCAGCCAAGGGGCCCCGGTAAGCAATCAGCCCCAGCATTTT,CASSQGAPVSNQPQHF
-,TRBJ2-3,-,TRBV27,TGTGCCAGCAGTTTGGTAGGGCGGGCAAGCACAGATACGCAGTATTTT,CASSLVGRASTDTQYF
-,TRBJ2-1,-,TRBV2,TGTGCCAGCAGTCGACGGGATCAAGTAGTTGGATCCTACAATGAGCAGTTCTTC,CASSRRDQVVGSYNEQFF
TRBD1,TRBJ2-6,-,TRBV2,TGTGCCAGCAGTGGTCCGGGACAGGTCGTCTCTGGGGCCAACGTCCTGACTTTC,CASSGPGQVVSGANVLTF
-,TRBJ2-1,few,TRBV6-6,TGTGCCAGCAGCCCCGGAACTGGGAGTGAGCAGTTCTTC,CASSPGTGSEQFF
TRBD1,TRBJ2-7,-,TRBV28,TGTGCCAGCAGTTTGACGGGACAGGGGGCCCACGAGCAGTACTTC,CASSLTGQGAHEQYF
TRBD1,TRBJ1-6,-,TRBV5-6,TGTGCCAGCAGCCTCGACAGGGGAGGTTCACCCCTCCACTTT,CASSLDRGGSPLHF
TRBD1,TRBJ2-7,-,TRBV6-5,TGTGCCAGCAGTTACGACAGGGCCTACGAGCAGTACTTC,CASSYDRAYEQYF
TRBD2,TRBJ2-1,-,TRBV4-3,TGCGCCAGCAGCCAAGTTGGAAGCGGGAGGCCCTACAATGAGCAGTTCTTC,CASSQVGSGRPYNEQFF
-,TRBJ1-5,-,TRBV6-1,TGTGCCAGCAGTGAAACTTTGACAGTTTATAGCAATCAGCCCCAGCATTTT,CASSETLTVYSNQPQHF
TRBD2,TRBJ2-7,-,TRBV14,TGTGCCAGCAGCCAGTCTAGCGGGGGCACTTACGAGCAGTACTTC,CASSQSSGGTYEQYF
TRBD2,TRBJ2-7,-,TRBV10-3,TGTGCCATCAGTCCCTCTAGCGGGAGGGTCTACGAGCAGTACTTC,CAISPSSGRVYEQYF
TRBD2,TRBJ2-7,-,TRBV6-5,TGTGCCAGCAGATCTAGCGGGAGTGAGTACGAGCAGTACTTC,CASRSSGSEYEQYF
-,TRBJ2-5,few,TRBV7-9,TGTGCCAGCAGCCCGCAGGGAGAGACCCAGTACTTC,CASSPQGETQYF